The 24 T cell receptor beta chains below all came from one sample that was sequenced in a study of monozygotic twins with cystic fibrosis. Profiled with immunoSEQ multiplex PCR; TCRdb holds only in-frame clones, not every one. This sample has 34,000 or so clones, with 85% to 95% found just once. Sequenced sample: blood. These receptors came from a boy between 2 and 10 years old with cystic fibrosis.

This chain connects TRBV19 to TRBJ1-1; no reliable D call. V was clipped by 5 bases and J by 2 bases, with 9 bases between them. Germline V gene data show CDR1 as LNHDA and CDR2 as SQIVND (reference sequence). The CDR3 is 13 amino acids. The CDR3, as DNA: TGTGCCAGTAGTCCGGGAGACAACACTGAAGCTTTCTTT. Residues: CASSPGDNTEAFF.

This clone was recorded a few times. For the CDR3, the DNA is TGTGCCAGCAGCCTATCAGGGGACTATGGCTACACCTTC. Its translation: CASSLSGDYGYTF. The chain has TRBV7-6 and TRBJ1-2; tentative D call: TRBD1 (6 bases). Trimming shortened V by 5 bases and J by 3 bases, and 10 bases separated the two germline ends. The CDR3 totals 13 residues. The germline CDR1 and CDR2 sequences are SGHVS and FNYEAQ.

This clone was found once. This sequence joins TRBV7-3 and TRBJ2-5, with 9 nucleotides matching TRBD1. With the DNA end fitting TRBJ2-7 better, the J assignment may be wrong. The V gene's germline CDR1 is SGHTA and CDR2 FQGTGA. The CDR3 is made up of 14 amino acids. CDR3 coding DNA: TGTGCCAGCAGCCCCGGGACAGGGACCTACGAGCAGTACTTC. It is translated as CASSPGTGTYEQYF.

V is TRBV7-9 and J is TRBJ1-1; D is ambiguous. With 1 base removed from V and 6 bases from J, the gap between germline ends came to 12 bases. Germline V gene data show CDR1 as SEHNR and CDR2 as FQNEAQ (reference sequence). The CDR3 is 14 amino acids. The CDR3 is CASSLVSRRPEAFF. The CDR3 DNA reads as TGTGCCAGCAGCTTAGTTTCCAGGAGGCCTGAAGCTTTCTTT. Full variable domain (outside the CDR3, taken from reference TRBV7-9 and TRBJ1-1): DTGVSQNPRHKITKRGQNVTFRCDPISEHNRLYWYRQTLGQGPEFLTYFQNEAQLEKSRLLSDRFSAERPKGSFSTLEIQRTEQGDSAMYLCASSLVSRRPEAFFGQGTRLTVV.

The chain has TRBV6-5 and TRBJ1-4, with D perhaps matching TRBD1 (6 bases). CDR1 and CDR2 (germline): MNHEY, SVGAGI. Trimming took off 5 bases at V and 7 bases at J, with 11 bases between the two ends. This CDR3 has 13 amino acids. CDR3 bases: TGTGCCAGCAGTCAACAGGGTTTTGAAAAACTGTTTTTT. As protein: CASSQQGFEKLFF.

The rearrangement links TRBV9 to TRBJ2-3; the D is unclear. The germline CDR1 and CDR2 sequences are SGDLS and YYNGEE. The V gene lost 3 bases and the J gene lost 0 bases, with 8 bases spanning the gap. The CDR3 consists of 14 residues. The CDR3 DNA reads TGTGCCAGCAGCGCCTCCGACAGCACAGATACGCAGTATTTT. Its translation is CASSASDSTDTQYF.

The V call is TRBV7-9, the J call TRBJ1-6, with 8 bases matching TRBD1. J gave up 5 bases and V 4 bases, and 13 bases lay outside the gene matches. The CDR3 runs 18 residues. Per the germline V gene, CDR1 is SEHNR and CDR2 is FQNEAQ (reference sequence). Written as DNA, the CDR3 is TGTGCCAGCAGCTCTAGACAGGGGACGGCTTGGAATAATTCACCCCTCCACTTT. Its translation is CASSSRQGTAWNNSPLHF. The variable domain in full, completed from reference TRBV7-9 and TRBJ1-6, reads DTGVSQNPRHKITKRGQNVTFRCDPISEHNRLYWYRQTLGQGPEFLTYFQNEAQLEKSRLLSDRFSAERPKGSFSTLEIQRTEQGDSAMYLCASSSRQGTAWNNSPLHFGNGTRLTVT.

This clone was seen just once. The chain has TRBV5-1 and TRBJ1-1, with TRBD1 identical over 8 bases. CDR1 and CDR2 from the germline V gene are SGHRS and YFSETQ. The V and J ends lost 4 bases and 1 base, in that order; junction bases with no gene match: 6. This CDR3 contains 15 residues. The CDR3 protein is CASSPRTGTNTEAFF. CDR3 bases: TGCGCCAGCAGCCCCCGGACAGGGACGAACACTGAAGCTTTCTTT.

The V call is TRBV15, the J call TRBJ1-4, with 7 bases identical to TRBD1. The CDR3 extends over 21 amino acids. Germline lookup yields CDR1 LNHNV and CDR2 YYDKDF (reference sequence). Trimming removed 0 bases from V and 4 bases from J; junction bases left unmatched: 20. The CDR3 here is CATSRDGTLRDSAPLNEKLFF. In DNA form, the CDR3 reads TGTGCCACCAGCAGAGATGGGACTCTCCGGGACAGCGCACCTCTTAATGAAAAACTGTTTTTT. The full variable domain, rest sourced from reference TRBV15 and TRBJ1-4, is DAMVIQNPRYQVTQFGKPVTLSCSQTLNHNVMYWYQQKSSQAPKLLFHYYDKDFNNEADTPDNFQSRRPNTSFCFLDIRSPGLGDTAMYLCATSRDGTLRDSAPLNEKLFFGSGTQLSVL.

The chain recombines TRBV27 with TRBJ2-7; the D is unclear. From germline, CDR1 is MNHEY and CDR2 SMNVEV (reference sequence). V lost 3 bases to trimming and J lost 2 bases, with 14 bases between them. CDR3 size: 15 residues. The CDR3 DNA follows: TGTGCCAGCAGTTTGGCAGGTTCTCCCCCCTACGAGCAGTACTTC. It specifies CASSLAGSPPYEQYF.

The V and J genes are TRBV27 and TRBJ1-2, with 7 bases matching TRBD1. This CDR3 region has 15 residues. Trimming at V came to 6 bases and at J to 4 bases, leaving 11 bases not matched to a gene. Per germline, CDR1 MNHEY and CDR2 SMNVEV (reference sequence). The chain's CDR3 is CASSQRGREGYGYTF. Written as DNA, the CDR3 is TGTGCCAGCAGCCAAAGGGGGCGGGAGGGCTATGGCTACACCTTC.

The chain employs TRBV15 and TRBJ1-3, with D tentatively TRBD1 (5 bases). Germline values: CDR1 LNHNV, CDR2 YYDKDF (reference sequence). The CDR3 totals 16 residues. With 0 bases removed from V and 2 bases from J, the gap between germline ends came to 11 bases. The CDR3 coding sequence is TGTGCCACCAGCAGAGATGGGGGGGTAACTGGAAACACCATATATTTT. Protein: CATSRDGGVTGNTIYF. Based on the CDR3 plus reference TRBV15 and TRBJ1-3, the full variable domain is DAMVIQNPRYQVTQFGKPVTLSCSQTLNHNVMYWYQQKSSQAPKLLFHYYDKDFNNEADTPDNFQSRRPNTSFCFLDIRSPGLGDTAMYLCATSRDGGVTGNTIYFGEGSWLTVV.

The chain links TRBV27 to TRBJ1-6; 9 bases fit TRBD1. Trimming removed 5 bases from V and 10 bases from J; junction bases left unmatched: 6. The CDR3 has 14 amino acids. From germline, CDR1 is MNHEY and CDR2 SMNVEV (reference sequence). CDR3 sequence (DNA): TGTGCCAGCAGTCCTACAGGGGGCGCATCACCCCTCCACTTT. Amino acids: CASSPTGGASPLHF.

V and J are TRBV6-5 and TRBJ2-2; D not certain. Germline CDR1 is MNHEY and CDR2 is SVGAGI. Trimming took 8 bases from V and 7 from J, leaving 11 bases between them. The CDR3 contains 12 residues. The CDR3 bases are TGTGCCAGCCGCCGGTCCGGCGGGGAGCTGTTTTTT. This translates into CASRRSGGELFF.

The chain carries TRBV19 and TRBJ2-5; D is undetermined. The CDR3 is 15 amino acids. Germline V gives CDR1 LNHDA, CDR2 SQIVND (reference sequence). V lost 1 base and J 5 bases, leaving 14 bases between the germline ends. The CDR3 protein is CASSIVPQATETQYF. The CDR3 bases are TGTGCCAGTAGTATAGTTCCCCAGGCGACGGAGACCCAGTACTTC.

This clone is a singleton in its sample. The J gene is TRBJ2-1, the V gene TRBV4-2, with a tentative D call TRBD1 (5 bases). The CDR3 sequence is 15 residues long. Germline V gene sequence: CDR1 LGHNA, CDR2 YNFKEQ. Trimming left V 4 bases short and J 8 bases short, with 18 bases between. The CDR3 nucleotides read TGTGCCAGCAGCCTAGGGGCCCGAACTCGGGATGAGCAGTTCTTC. It encodes CASSLGARTRDEQFF.

The gene calls are TRBV5-6 and TRBJ1-2; D is ambiguous. CDR1 is SGHDT, CDR2 YYEEEE, per germline. V lost 0 bases and J lost 1, with 4 bases in between. The CDR3 has 13 residues. The CDR3 region is CASSLGDNYGYTF. CDR3 nucleotide sequence: TGTGCCAGCAGCTTGGGAGATAACTATGGCTACACCTTC.

The rearrangement joins TRBV5-1 to TRBJ2-7; TRBD2 agrees at 9 bases. Germline CDR1 and CDR2: SGHRS and YFSETQ. This CDR3 comprises 15 residues. After removal of 4 bases from V and 3 bases from J, the junction contained 8 bases not matched to a gene. DNA of the CDR3: TGCGCCAGCAGCCCCGGAGCGGGGGGCGGCTACGAGCAGTACTTC. This gives the protein CASSPGAGGGYEQYF.

The V gene is TRBV2, the J gene TRBJ1-1; unclear D gene. The CDR3 sequence is 13 residues long. V was cut by 7 bases and J by 3 bases, with 12 bases left in between. Per the germline V gene, CDR1 is SNHLY and CDR2 is FYNNEI. The CDR3 spells CASTLSRDTEAFF. CDR3 sequence (DNA): TGTGCCAGCACTCTATCGAGGGACACTGAAGCTTTCTTT.

V gene TRBV9 combines with J gene TRBJ1-5, with TRBD1 matching over 8 bases. V dropped 3 bases and J dropped 9; count of bases not matched to a gene: 8. In germline, CDR1 is SGDLS, CDR2 YYNGEE. This CDR3 is 14 amino acids long. The CDR3 spells CASSAGQGPWPQHF. The CDR3 nucleotides are TGTGCCAGCAGCGCAGGACAGGGTCCGTGGCCCCAGCATTTT.

The J gene is TRBJ1-2, the V gene TRBV7-3; no firm D call. The CDR3 covers 14 residues. The germline V gene encodes CDR1 SGHTA and CDR2 FQGTGA. V was shortened by 1 base and J by 2 bases, with 8 bases between the two germline ends. The CDR3 loop reads CASSLNAENYGYTF. The CDR3, as DNA: TGTGCCAGCAGCTTAAATGCGGAGAACTATGGCTACACCTTC.

The chain links TRBV27 to TRBJ1-6; no clear D. Germline V gives CDR1 MNHEY, CDR2 SMNVEV (reference sequence). The CDR3 length is 12 residues. Trimming took off 6 bases at V and 7 bases at J, with 7 bases between the two ends. In DNA form, the CDR3 reads TGTGCCAGCAGACTAGGCAATTCACCCCTCCACTTT. Its translation: CASRLGNSPLHF.

The V and J genes are TRBV6-5 and TRBJ1-1, with TRBD1 identical over 7 bases. The CDR3 totals 13 residues. V shed 5 bases and J 3 bases; nucleotides not matched to a gene: 3. Germline V gene sequence: CDR1 MNHEY, CDR2 SVGAGI. Here the CDR3 DNA reads TGTGCCAGCAGTAGGGGGCGGGACACTGAAGCTTTCTTT. Protein sequence: CASSRGRDTEAFF.

The genes are TRBV6-6 and TRBJ2-5; 8 nucleotides match TRBD1. CDR1 and CDR2 (germline): MNHNY, SVGAGI (reference sequence). The CDR3 totals 15 residues. After removal of 6 bases from V and 4 bases from J, the junction contained 10 bases not matched to a gene. The CDR3 reads CASSRGQGMGETQYF. The CDR3 DNA reads as TGTGCCAGCAGCAGGGGGCAGGGCATGGGAGAGACCCAGTACTTC.